The clone carrying this T cell receptor (beta chain) was recorded a few times. The antigen remains undetermined. Since all of the isolated RNA was reverse transcribed, expressed TCRB transcripts were what got sequenced. Sequencing used immunoSEQ multiplex PCR; TCRdb keeps in-frame clones, though not all of them. The sample includes under 350,000 clones, around 24% of them seen just once. This sample stems from a study of beta chain features in type 1 diabetes. CDR1 is SQVTM, CDR2 ANQGSEA, per germline. CDR3 length: 16 amino acids. With V trimmed by 7 bases and J by 9 bases, 17 bases remained unmatched. Study outcomes and limitations: Compared to healthy donors, patients appeared to have naive, central memory and Treg TCRB repertoires that were more alike. Shortening of TCRB CDR3s, moderate but significant, appeared in all four CD4+ subsets of Type 1 diabetes patients.

The rearrangement links TRBV29-1 to TRBJ2-1, with TRBD2 matching 11 bases. Sequenced sample: naive CD4+ T cells from blood. This sequence was found in a woman in her thirties with type 1 diabetes. In DNA form, the CDR3 reads TGCAGCGAGTCTGGACTAGCGGGCTCCGTAGATGGTGAGCAGTTCTTC. Its translation is CSESGLAGSVDGEQFF.